The clone carrying this T cell receptor (beta chain) was detected only once. Its antigen is as yet unknown. Other nucleotide sequences from this sample produce the same CDR3. The sample originates from a study of cytomegalovirus exposure and HLA in healthy donors. Findings of the study overall: Cytomegalovirus-associated TCR beta chains were listed, numbering some 180. Confirmation in vitro established that a few CMV-associated chains were specific for CMV antigens.

The data were produced by immunoSEQ multiplex PCR, yet TCRdb's version contains in-frame clones alone and is incomplete. The sample has around 220,000 clones, approximately 80% seen once. Looked up from germline, CDR1 is MNHEY and CDR2 is SVGAGI. V trimming: 6 bases; J trimming: 0 bases; junction bases outside the gene matches: 3. CDR3 length: 15 residues. The sequence derives from a woman in her twenties or thirties in good health and CMV-seropositive. Material for sequencing was PBMCs. The chain uses TRBV6-5 and TRBJ2-1; 9 bases are shared with TRBD2. The CDR3: CASSLSGSSYNEQFF. CDR3 nucleotides: TGTGCCAGCAGCCTTAGCGGGAGCTCCTACAATGAGCAGTTCTTC.